This T cell receptor (beta chain) is from a study of blood T cells in healthy people across ages. This clonotype was found a few times. The authors ran a second PCR of roughly 6 to 12 cycles using a sample-barcoded 5' primer and a J-beta primer mix. TCRdb ran MiXCR on the 5' RACE reads and lists one entry per CDR3 protein. This sample has over 950,000 distinct CDR3 sequences, with roughly 50% found just once. The receptor was derived from a woman aged 55-70 years in good health. Sequencing was carried out using blood.

The CDR3: CASSPNPGSSYEQYF. The CDR3 DNA reads TGCGCCAGCAGCCCGAATCCGGGGAGCTCCTACGAGCAGTACTTC. The chain links TRBV5-1 to TRBJ2-7; D perhaps matches TRBD2 (5 bases). Germline V gene lookup returns CDR1 SGHRS and CDR2 YFSETQ. Trimming took off 4 bases at V and 0 bases at J, with 14 bases between the two ends. This CDR3 is built from 15 residues.